The subject of this entry is one T cell receptor (beta chain). Its antigen is unidentified. Method: immunoSEQ multiplex PCR; TCRdb's copy keeps in-frame clones and lacks some. The data contain approximately 110,000 clones, about nine tenths of them seen just once; the ten biggest clones take up roughly 7.7%. This entry comes from a study of T cell responses to AZD1222 COVID-19 vaccine. Background on the study: Second-dose groups at about 4 or about 12 weeks were pooled. Broader study findings: Among those given AZD1222, only 6 or 7 were seropositive at baseline. Unmutated variant regions are reportedly the target of nearly half of TCRs that are spike-specific. White British ancestry dominated among donors, who included more females, and clonal diversity was possibly underestimated.

This receptor was identified in an adult in good health. The sequenced sample was peripheral blood, obtained on day 0 of AZD1222 vaccination.

The CDR3 DNA reads TGTGCCAGTAGTAGCCCTCCCGGGACTAGCCCCCTGGAGCAGTACTTC. It translates to CASSSPPGTSPLEQYF. V usage is TRBV19 and J usage is TRBJ2-7, with 9 bases aligning to TRBD2. Germline loops: CDR1 LNHDA, CDR2 SQIVND (reference sequence). The CDR3 is 16 amino acids. J was trimmed by 7 bases and V by 4 bases; bases with no gene match: 14.